These 26 T cell receptor beta chains share one sample of origin, sequenced in a study of cytomegalovirus exposure and HLA in healthy donors. Use of 60 Vbeta and 13 Jbeta primers characterized the PCR. The assay was immunoSEQ multiplex PCR, and TCRdb's table has in-frame clones only and misses some. This sample carries over 100,000 clones, 78% of them seen once, and the ten largest clones take 1.4% to 1.5%. The sequenced sample consisted of PBMCs. The receptors derive from a female donor in good health and CMV-seronegative.

The chain uses TRBV5-1 and TRBJ2-1; no reliable D call. CDR3 length: 15 residues. Germline V gene data show CDR1 as SGHRS and CDR2 as YFSETQ. The germline V and J ends were trimmed by 4 bases and 4 bases, with 15 bases remaining between them. In DNA form, the CDR3 reads TGCGCCAGCAGCGGCGACTCAGAAGCTTACAATGAGCAGTTCTTC. This encodes CASSGDSEAYNEQFF. The entire variable domain, with the rest obtained from reference TRBV5-1 and TRBJ2-1, is as follows: KAGVTQTPRYLIKTRGQQVTLSCSPISGHRSVSWYQQTPGQGLQFLFEYFSETQRNKGNFPGRFSGRQFSNSRSEMNVSTLELGDSALYLCASSGDSEAYNEQFFGPGTRLTVL.

The rearrangement joins TRBV9 to TRBJ2-5; TRBD2 is a possible D gene (6 bases). The J call may not be correct, given that the DNA end is closer to TRBJ2-7. Germline V gene lookup returns CDR1 SGDLS and CDR2 YYNGEE. This CDR3 has 16 amino acids. CDR3: CASSGGVSSPSYEQYF. In DNA form, the CDR3 reads TGTGCCAGCAGCGGCGGGGTTTCATCACCCTCCTACGAGCAGTACTTC.

The rearrangement links TRBV6-5 to TRBJ2-7; TRBD2 might be the D (5 bases). The CDR3 extends over 12 amino acids. V was cut by 2 bases and J by 5 bases, with 7 bases left in between. Germline V gene sequence: CDR1 MNHEY, CDR2 SVGAGI. The CDR3 is CASSYGGNEQYF. Written as DNA, the CDR3 is TGTGCCAGCAGTTACGGAGGAAACGAGCAGTACTTC.

This chain uses TRBV13 with TRBJ2-7; 8 bases match TRBD1. V trimming: 3 bases; J trimming: 0 bases; junction bases outside the gene matches: 10. Per the germline V gene, CDR1 is PRHDT and CDR2 is FYEKMQ (reference sequence). The CDR3 is 17 residues long. The CDR3 region has the DNA TGTGCCAGCAGCTTGGGGTTGGGGACAGGCAGCTCCTACGAGCAGTACTTC. Residues: CASSLGLGTGSSYEQYF.

This clone showed up just a few times. The rearrangement links TRBV4-2 to TRBJ2-3, with TRBD2 identical over 10 bases. The V segment lost 4 bases and the J segment 4 bases; nucleotides outside the gene matches: 8. This CDR3 is built from 16 residues. The V gene's germline CDR1 is LGHNA and CDR2 YNFKEQ. CDR3 nucleotide sequence: TGTGCCAGCAGCCCAAGCGCTAGCGGGAGCCCAGATACGCAGTATTTT. This codes for CASSPSASGSPDTQYF.

The chain has TRBV9 and TRBJ2-3; 9 nucleotides agree with TRBD1. Germline assignment: CDR1 SGDLS and CDR2 YYNGEE. With V trimmed by 1 base and J by 3 bases, 3 bases remained unmatched. This CDR3 comprises 15 residues. The CDR3 DNA is TGTGCCAGCAGCGTATGGACAGGGGAGACAGATACGCAGTATTTT. As protein: CASSVWTGETDTQYF. Together with reference TRBV9 and TRBJ2-3, the CDR3 gives the full variable domain: DSGVTQTPKHLITATGQRVTLRCSPRSGDLSVYWYQQSLDQGLQFLIQYYNGEERAKGNILERFSAQQFPDLHSELNLSSLELGDSALYFCASSVWTGETDTQYFGPGTRLTVL.

V and J are TRBV10-3 and TRBJ1-4; 7 bases agree with TRBD1. J lost 2 bases, V lost 4 bases, and 13 bases had no gene match. Germline V gene data show CDR1 as ENHRY and CDR2 as SYGVKD. The CDR3 is 18 residues long. The CDR3 coding sequence is TGTGCCATCAGTGTCCACCATCTACAGGGGAAGACTAATGAAAAACTGTTTTTT. It is translated as CAISVHHLQGKTNEKLFF.

The chain is built from TRBV18 and TRBJ1-2; 9 nucleotides align to TRBD1. Germline V gives CDR1 KGHSH, CDR2 LQKENI. The junction had 14 bases not matched to a gene; V was cut back by 7 bases and J by 8 bases. The CDR3 totals 15 residues. CDR3 nucleotide sequence: TGTGCCAGCTTGGATAACAGGAACAGGGGGCAAGGCTACACCTTC. Translation: CASLDNRNRGQGYTF.

The chain links TRBV28 to TRBJ2-5, with 11 bases lining up with TRBD1. CDR1 is MDHEN, CDR2 SYDVKM, per germline. CDR3 length: 14 amino acids. Trimming cost V 7 bases and J 4 bases; bases outside gene matches: 5. CDR3 coding DNA: TGTGCCAGCAATACGGGACAGGGGGGAGAGACCCAGTACTTC. It yields the protein CASNTGQGGETQYF.

The chain has TRBV6-1 and TRBJ2-7; D is ambiguous. The CDR3 totals 16 residues. CDR1 and CDR2 from the germline V gene are MNHNS and SASEGT. V lost 2 bases and J 5 bases, leaving 19 bases between the germline ends. CDR3 residues: CASSEPTLPLGHEQYF. The CDR3 DNA reads TGTGCCAGCAGTGAACCGACCTTACCGTTGGGCCACGAGCAGTACTTC.

The chain employs TRBV29-1 and TRBJ1-4; 7 bases fit TRBD1. The trim removed 5 bases at V and 8 bases at J, leaving 5 bases unmatched. Germline-derived CDR1 and CDR2 are SQVTM and ANQGSEA. This CDR3 comprises 12 residues. The CDR3 here is CSVRDSSEKLFF. As DNA, the CDR3 is TGCAGCGTTAGGGACAGCTCCGAAAAACTGTTTTTT.

Comment on this clone: The same CDR3 can be traced to other DNA sequences in this sample. V usage is TRBV7-3 and J usage is TRBJ2-5; weak D call: TRBD2 (6 bases). Trimming pared 5 bases from V and 1 base from J, leaving 8 bases between. This CDR3 comprises 13 residues. CDR1 and CDR2 from the germline V gene are SGHTA and FQGTGA. The CDR3 nucleotides read TGTGCCAGCAGCCTCGGGGGCCAAGAGACCCAGTACTTC. Amino acid sequence: CASSLGGQETQYF. Full variable domain (remainder filled in from reference TRBV7-3 and TRBJ2-5): GAGVSQTPSNKVTEKGKYVELRCDPISGHTALYWYRQSLGQGPEFLIYFQGTGAADDSGLPNDRFFAVRPEGSVSTLKIQRTERGDSAVYLCASSLGGQETQYFGPGTRLLVL.

The V gene is TRBV6-5, the J gene TRBJ1-1, with 7 positions matching TRBD1. This CDR3 is 14 amino acids long. V trimming: 6 bases; J trimming: 5 bases; junction bases outside the gene matches: 9. Germline assignment: CDR1 MNHEY and CDR2 SVGAGI. The CDR3 loop reads CASSTNRGRTEAFF. The DNA of the CDR3 is TGTGCCAGCAGCACCAACAGGGGTCGGACTGAAGCTTTCTTT.

The chain links TRBV11-3 to TRBJ2-3; TRBD2 matches at 7 bases. Per germline, CDR1 SGHNT and CDR2 YENEEA. Trimming took 1 base from V and 6 from J; bases not matched to a gene: 7. This CDR3 is built from 15 residues. The CDR3 DNA reads TGTGCCAGCAGCTTAGCCCCGGGGAGGGGTGATACGCAGTATTTT. Translated, it gives CASSLAPGRGDTQYF.

This chain uses TRBV28 with TRBJ1-2; D is unclear. The CDR3 totals 15 residues. Germline assignment: CDR1 MDHEN and CDR2 SYDVKM. Trimming shortened V by 3 bases and J by 0 bases, and 11 bases separated the two germline ends. The CDR3 spells CASSLGRETNYGYTF. CDR3 sequence (DNA): TGTGCCAGCAGTTTGGGGAGGGAGACTAACTATGGCTACACCTTC.

CDR3: CASSSGTSGRGLSYEQYF. The CDR3 bases are TGTGCCAGCAGCTCAGGGACTAGCGGGAGAGGGCTGTCCTACGAGCAGTACTTC. The rearrangement joins TRBV7-2 to TRBJ2-7; 14 nucleotides match TRBD2. Germline values: CDR1 SGHTA, CDR2 FQGNSA. The CDR3 has 18 residues. V dropped 4 bases and J dropped 1; count of bases not matched to a gene: 9. Supplemented by reference TRBV7-2 and TRBJ2-7, the full variable domain reads GAGVSQSPSNKVTEKGKDVELRCDPISGHTALYWYRQSLGQGLEFLIYFQGNSAPDKSGLPSDRFSAERTGGSVSTLTIQRTQQEDSAVYLCASSSGTSGRGLSYEQYFGPGTRLTVT.

This clone was observed once. This rearrangement joins TRBV28 to TRBJ1-1; 8 nucleotides match TRBD1. The CDR3 extends over 14 amino acids. Germline lookup yields CDR1 MDHEN and CDR2 SYDVKM. Unmatched junction bases numbered 3, after V lost 5 bases and J lost 1 base. CDR3 in amino acids: CASSPGGANTEAFF. The CDR3 DNA reads TGTGCCAGCAGTCCAGGGGGCGCGAACACTGAAGCTTTCTTT.

In DNA form, the CDR3 reads TGTGCCAGCAGCGTATGGGTGGGAGGGGCCACTGAAGCTTTCTTT. Encoded protein: CASSVWVGGATEAFF. The chain uses TRBV9 and TRBJ1-1; a possible D gene is TRBD1 (5 bases). Trimming stripped 1 base from V and 4 bases from J, with 14 bases between. The germline V gene encodes CDR1 SGDLS and CDR2 YYNGEE. The CDR3 covers 15 residues.

The V call is TRBV27, the J call TRBJ2-3, with D possibly matching TRBD1 (6 bases). The V gene's germline CDR1 is MNHEY and CDR2 SMNVEV (reference sequence). This CDR3 region has 15 residues. V gave up 7 bases and J gave up 5 bases, with 19 bases separating them. The CDR3 spells CASTNSGGAKDTQYF. The CDR3 region has the DNA TGTGCCAGCACCAACAGTGGGGGCGCGAAAGATACGCAGTATTTT.

The CDR3 DNA follows: TGTGCCAGCAGCATCCGCAGGGGGCGGACCGGGGAGCTGTTTTTT. Encoded protein: CASSIRRGRTGELFF. The rearrangement uses TRBV5-4 and TRBJ2-2, with 8 bases that match TRBD1. This CDR3 has 15 residues. V lost 4 bases, J lost 5 bases, and 7 bases stayed unmatched. Per the germline V gene, CDR1 is SGHNT and CDR2 is YYREEE (reference sequence).

The genes are TRBV7-8 and TRBJ1-2; the D gene is possibly TRBD1 (6 bases). V was trimmed by 2 bases and J by 5 bases, leaving 9 bases between them. Germline V lookup: CDR1 SGHVS, CDR2 FQNEAQ. The CDR3 totals 13 residues. CDR3 DNA sequence: TGTGCCAGCAGCTTAAAACAGGGTTATGGCTACACCTTC. Its translation: CASSLKQGYGYTF.

As regards this clone: Other DNA variants within this sample encode the same CDR3. V gene TRBV4-2 combines with J gene TRBJ1-1, with 9 positions matching TRBD1. The V gene's germline CDR1 is LGHNA and CDR2 YNFKEQ. The length of the CDR3 is 14 residues. V lost 1 base and J lost 3; bases outside the gene matches: 0. This CDR3 reads CASSQGDRDTEAFF. The CDR3 nucleotides read TGTGCCAGCAGCCAAGGGGACAGGGACACTGAAGCTTTCTTT.

The sample holds one count of this clone. The chain has TRBV5-4 and TRBJ1-2; TRBD1 matches 8 bases. The CDR3 is made up of 13 amino acids. V dropped 2 bases and J dropped 7; count of bases not matched to a gene: 4. Germline CDR1 reads SGHNT; CDR2 reads YYREEE (reference sequence). CDR3 nucleotides: TGTGCCAGCAGCTTTCAGGGGGCAGGTGGCTACACCTTC. Translating it yields CASSFQGAGGYTF. The full variable domain, completed using reference TRBV5-4 and TRBJ1-2, is ETGVTQSPTHLIKTRGQQVTLRCSSQSGHNTVSWYQQALGQGPQFIFQYYREEENGRGNFPPRFSGLQFPNYSSELNVNALELDDSALYLCASSFQGAGGYTFGSGTRLTVV.

V is TRBV30 and J is TRBJ2-7; 8 nucleotides match TRBD2. CDR1 GTSNPN and CDR2 SVGIG come from the germline V gene (reference sequence). V was pared by 7 bases and J by 3 bases, with 2 bases of the junction left unmatched. The CDR3 is 11 residues long. CDR3 loop: CAYAGGYEQYF. The CDR3 DNA reads TGTGCCTACGCGGGAGGCTACGAGCAGTACTTC.

Of note for this clone: One end of the junction fails to match germline, which may point to a read error. CDR3 nucleotides: TGTGCCAGCAGCGATAGCGGGGACCCTAGAAATGGGCAGTTCTTC. It codes for CASSDSGDPRNGQFF. V and J are TRBV9 and TRBJ2-1; 8 bases align to TRBD2. Germline assignment: CDR1 SGDLS and CDR2 YYNGEE. This CDR3 has 15 amino acids.

This clone occurred once. The chain employs TRBV4-2 and TRBJ2-3, with a weak D call TRBD2 (7 bases). The germline V gene encodes CDR1 LGHNA and CDR2 YNFKEQ. Trimming removed 0 bases at V and 4 bases at J, with 14 bases between. This CDR3 is built from 16 residues. The CDR3 DNA reads as TGTGCCAGCAGCCAAGATCTGGCGGGGGCCCCAGATACGCAGTATTTT. Protein sequence: CASSQDLAGAPDTQYF.